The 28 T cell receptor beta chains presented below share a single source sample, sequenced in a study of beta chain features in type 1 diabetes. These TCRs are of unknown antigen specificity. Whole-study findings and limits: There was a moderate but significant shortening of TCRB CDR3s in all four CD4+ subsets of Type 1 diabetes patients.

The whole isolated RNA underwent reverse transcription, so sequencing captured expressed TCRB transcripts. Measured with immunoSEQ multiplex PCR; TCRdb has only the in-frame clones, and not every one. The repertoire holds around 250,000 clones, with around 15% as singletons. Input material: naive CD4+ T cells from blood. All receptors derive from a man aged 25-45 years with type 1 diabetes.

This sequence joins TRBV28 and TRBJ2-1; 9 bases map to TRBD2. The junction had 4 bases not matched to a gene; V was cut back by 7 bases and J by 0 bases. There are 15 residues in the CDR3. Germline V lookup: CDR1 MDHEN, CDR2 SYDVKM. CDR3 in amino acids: CASTVSGSSYNEQFF. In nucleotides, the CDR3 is TGTGCCAGCACCGTTAGCGGGAGCTCCTACAATGAGCAGTTCTTC.

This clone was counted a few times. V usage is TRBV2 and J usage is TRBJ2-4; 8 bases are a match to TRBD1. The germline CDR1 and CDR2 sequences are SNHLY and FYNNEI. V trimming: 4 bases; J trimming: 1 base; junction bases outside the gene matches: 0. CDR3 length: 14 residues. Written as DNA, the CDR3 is TGTGCCAGCAGTGGGACAGGGGCCAAAAACATTCAGTACTTC. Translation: CASSGTGAKNIQYF.

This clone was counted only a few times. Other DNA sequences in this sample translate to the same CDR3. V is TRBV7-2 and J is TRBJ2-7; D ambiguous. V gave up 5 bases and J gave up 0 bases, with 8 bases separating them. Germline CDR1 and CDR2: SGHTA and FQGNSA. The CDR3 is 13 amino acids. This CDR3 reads CASSPRGSYEQYF. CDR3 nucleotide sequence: TGTGCCAGCAGCCCTCGCGGCTCCTACGAGCAGTACTTC.

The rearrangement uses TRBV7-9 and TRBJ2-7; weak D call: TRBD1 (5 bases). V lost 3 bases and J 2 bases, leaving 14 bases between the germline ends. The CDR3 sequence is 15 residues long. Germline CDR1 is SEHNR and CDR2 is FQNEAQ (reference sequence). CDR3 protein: CASSFARVGPYEQYF. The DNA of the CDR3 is TGTGCCAGCAGCTTCGCCAGGGTTGGACCCTACGAGCAGTACTTC.

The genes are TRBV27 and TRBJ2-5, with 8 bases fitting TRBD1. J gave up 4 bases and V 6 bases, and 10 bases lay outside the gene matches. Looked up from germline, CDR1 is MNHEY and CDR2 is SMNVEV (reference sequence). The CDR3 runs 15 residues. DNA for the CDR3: TGTGCCAGCAGGCGTCAGGGGGCTTTAAGAGAGACCCAGTACTTC. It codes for CASRRQGALRETQYF.

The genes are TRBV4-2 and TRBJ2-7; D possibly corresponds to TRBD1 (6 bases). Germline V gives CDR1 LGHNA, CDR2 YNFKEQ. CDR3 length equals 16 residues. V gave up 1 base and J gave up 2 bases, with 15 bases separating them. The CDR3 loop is CASSQVGDIAPYEQYF. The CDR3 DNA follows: TGTGCCAGCAGCCAAGTGGGGGACATCGCTCCCTACGAGCAGTACTTC.

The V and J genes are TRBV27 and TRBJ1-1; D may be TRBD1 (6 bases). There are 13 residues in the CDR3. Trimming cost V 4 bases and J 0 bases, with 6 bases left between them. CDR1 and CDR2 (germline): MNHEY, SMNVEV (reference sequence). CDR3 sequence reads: CASSYRVNTEAFF. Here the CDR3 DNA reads TGTGCCAGCAGTTACAGGGTGAACACTGAAGCTTTCTTT.

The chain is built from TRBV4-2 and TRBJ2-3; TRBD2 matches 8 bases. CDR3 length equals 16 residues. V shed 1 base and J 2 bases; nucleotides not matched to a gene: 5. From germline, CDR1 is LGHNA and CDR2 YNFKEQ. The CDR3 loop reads CASSQAGTRATDTQYF. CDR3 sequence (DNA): TGTGCCAGCAGCCAAGCCGGGACTAGAGCCACAGATACGCAGTATTTT.

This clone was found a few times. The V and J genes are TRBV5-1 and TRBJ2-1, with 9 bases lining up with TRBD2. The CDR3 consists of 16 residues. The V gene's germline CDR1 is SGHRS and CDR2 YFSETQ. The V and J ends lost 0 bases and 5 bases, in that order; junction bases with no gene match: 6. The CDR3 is CASSLEGASGNNEQFF. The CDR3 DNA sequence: TGCGCCAGCAGCTTGGAAGGGGCTAGCGGGAACAATGAGCAGTTCTTC. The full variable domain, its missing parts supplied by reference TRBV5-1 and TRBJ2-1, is KAGVTQTPRYLIKTRGQQVTLSCSPISGHRSVSWYQQTPGQGLQFLFEYFSETQRNKGNFPGRFSGRQFSNSRSEMNVSTLELGDSALYLCASSLEGASGNNEQFFGPGTRLTVL.

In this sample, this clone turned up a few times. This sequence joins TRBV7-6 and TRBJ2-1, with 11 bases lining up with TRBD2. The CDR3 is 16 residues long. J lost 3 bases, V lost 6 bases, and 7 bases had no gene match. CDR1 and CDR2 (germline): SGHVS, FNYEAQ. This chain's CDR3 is CASRPGLADNYNEQFF. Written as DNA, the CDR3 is TGTGCCAGCAGGCCGGGACTAGCGGACAACTACAATGAGCAGTTCTTC.

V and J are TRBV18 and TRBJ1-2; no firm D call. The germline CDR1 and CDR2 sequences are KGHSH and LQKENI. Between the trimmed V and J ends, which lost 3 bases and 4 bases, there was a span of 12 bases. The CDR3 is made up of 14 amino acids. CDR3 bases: TGTGCCAGCTCACCGACGGAGACCACCTATGGCTACACCTTC. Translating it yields CASSPTETTYGYTF. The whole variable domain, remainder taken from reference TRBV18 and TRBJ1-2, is NAGVMQNPRHLVRRRGQEARLRCSPMKGHSHVYWYRQLPEEGLKFMVYLQKENIIDESGMPKERFSAEFPKEGPSILRIQQVVRGDSAAYFCASSPTETTYGYTFGSGTRLTVV.

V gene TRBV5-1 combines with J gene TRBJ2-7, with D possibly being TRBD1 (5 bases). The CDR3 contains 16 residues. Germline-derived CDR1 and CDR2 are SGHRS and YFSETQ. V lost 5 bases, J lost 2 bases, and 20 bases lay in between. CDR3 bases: TGCGCCAGCAGTTTTGTCATCAGGGTCCCACCCTACGAGCAGTACTTC. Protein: CASSFVIRVPPYEQYF.

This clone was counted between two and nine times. The CDR3 DNA reads TGTGCCAGCAGCTCTAGCGGGAGGACAGATACGCAGTATTTT. Translated, it gives CASSSSGRTDTQYF. The chain is built from TRBV9 and TRBJ2-3; 11 bases agree with TRBD2. CDR1 is SGDLS and CDR2 is YYNGEE in the germline V gene. V lost 4 bases to trimming and J lost 3 bases; unmatched junction nucleotides: 1. The CDR3 loop spans 14 amino acids.

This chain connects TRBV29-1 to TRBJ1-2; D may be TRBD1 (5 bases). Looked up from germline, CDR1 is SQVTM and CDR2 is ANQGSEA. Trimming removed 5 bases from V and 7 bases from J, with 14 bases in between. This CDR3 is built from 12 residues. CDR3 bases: TGCAGCGTTCTTGTGGGGGGTGGTGGCTACACCTTC. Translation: CSVLVGGGGYTF.

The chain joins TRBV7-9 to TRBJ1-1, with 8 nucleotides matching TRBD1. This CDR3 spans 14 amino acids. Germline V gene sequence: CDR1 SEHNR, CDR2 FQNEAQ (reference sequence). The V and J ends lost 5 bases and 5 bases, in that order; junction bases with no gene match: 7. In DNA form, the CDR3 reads TGTGCCAGCAGCCCGAGGACAGGGCAGACTGAAGCTTTCTTT. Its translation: CASSPRTGQTEAFF.

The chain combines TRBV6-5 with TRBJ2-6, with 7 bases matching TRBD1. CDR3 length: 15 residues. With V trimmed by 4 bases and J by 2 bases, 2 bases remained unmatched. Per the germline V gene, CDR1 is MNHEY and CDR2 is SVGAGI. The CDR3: CASSFQGAGANVLTF. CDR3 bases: TGTGCCAGCAGTTTTCAGGGGGCTGGGGCCAACGTCCTGACTTTC.

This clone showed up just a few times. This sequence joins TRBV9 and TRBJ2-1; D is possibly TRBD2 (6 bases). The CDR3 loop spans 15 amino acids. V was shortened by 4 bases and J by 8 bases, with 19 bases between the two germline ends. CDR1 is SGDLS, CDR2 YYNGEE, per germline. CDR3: CASSPLDGRGDEQFF. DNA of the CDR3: TGTGCCAGCAGCCCCCTGGACGGGAGAGGGGATGAGCAGTTCTTC.

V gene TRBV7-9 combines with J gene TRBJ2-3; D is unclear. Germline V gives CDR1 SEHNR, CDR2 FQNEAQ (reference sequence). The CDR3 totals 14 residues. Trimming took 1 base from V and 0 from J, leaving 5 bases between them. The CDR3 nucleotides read TGTGCCAGCAGCTTAGTTGAGAGCACAGATACGCAGTATTTT. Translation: CASSLVESTDTQYF.

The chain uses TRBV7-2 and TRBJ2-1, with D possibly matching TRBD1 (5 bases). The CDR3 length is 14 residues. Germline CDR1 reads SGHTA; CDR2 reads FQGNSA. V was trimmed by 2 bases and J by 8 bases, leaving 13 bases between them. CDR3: CASSLRAFRDEQFF. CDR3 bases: TGTGCCAGCAGCTTAAGGGCCTTCAGGGATGAGCAGTTCTTC. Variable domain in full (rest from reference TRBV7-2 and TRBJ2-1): GAGVSQSPSNKVTEKGKDVELRCDPISGHTALYWYRQSLGQGLEFLIYFQGNSAPDKSGLPSDRFSAERTGGSVSTLTIQRTQQEDSAVYLCASSLRAFRDEQFFGPGTRLTVL.

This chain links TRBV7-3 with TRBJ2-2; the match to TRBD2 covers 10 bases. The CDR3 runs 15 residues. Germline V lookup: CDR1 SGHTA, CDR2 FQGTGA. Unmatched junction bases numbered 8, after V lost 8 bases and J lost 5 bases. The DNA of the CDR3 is TGTGCCAGCCCGAAGAGTAGCGGGAGGACCGGGGAGCTGTTTTTT. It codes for CASPKSSGRTGELFF.

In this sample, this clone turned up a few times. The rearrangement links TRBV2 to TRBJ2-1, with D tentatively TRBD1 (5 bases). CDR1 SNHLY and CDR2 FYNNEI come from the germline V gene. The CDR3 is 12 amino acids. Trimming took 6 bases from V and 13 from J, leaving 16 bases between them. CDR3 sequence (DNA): TGTGCCAGCAGGTCCCAGGGTACCACCCAGTTCTTC. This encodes CASRSQGTTQFF.

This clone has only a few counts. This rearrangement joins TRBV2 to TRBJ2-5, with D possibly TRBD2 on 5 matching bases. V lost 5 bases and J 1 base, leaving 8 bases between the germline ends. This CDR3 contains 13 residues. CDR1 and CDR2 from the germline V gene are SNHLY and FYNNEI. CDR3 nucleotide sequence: TGTGCCAGCAGTCCGGACTCCCAAGAGACCCAGTACTTC. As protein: CASSPDSQETQYF. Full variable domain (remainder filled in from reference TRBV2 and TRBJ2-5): EPEVTQTPSHQVTQMGQEVILRCVPISNHLYFYWYRQILGQKVEFLVSFYNNEISEKSEIFDDQFSVERPDGSNFTLKIRSTKLEDSAMYFCASSPDSQETQYFGPGTRLLVL.

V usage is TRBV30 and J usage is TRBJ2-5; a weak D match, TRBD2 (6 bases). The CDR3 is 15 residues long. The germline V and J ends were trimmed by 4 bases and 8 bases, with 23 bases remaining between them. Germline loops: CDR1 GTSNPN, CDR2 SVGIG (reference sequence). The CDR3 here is CAWNPRGLPLRTQYF. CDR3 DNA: TGTGCCTGGAACCCCCGGGGACTGCCACTTCGTACCCAGTACTTC.

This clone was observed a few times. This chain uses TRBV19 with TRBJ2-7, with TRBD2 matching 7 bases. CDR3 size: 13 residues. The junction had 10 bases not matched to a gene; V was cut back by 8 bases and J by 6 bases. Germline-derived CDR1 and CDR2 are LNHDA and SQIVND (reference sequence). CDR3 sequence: CASSVGLDGEQYF. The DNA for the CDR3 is TGTGCCAGTTCAGTAGGACTAGACGGCGAGCAGTACTTC.

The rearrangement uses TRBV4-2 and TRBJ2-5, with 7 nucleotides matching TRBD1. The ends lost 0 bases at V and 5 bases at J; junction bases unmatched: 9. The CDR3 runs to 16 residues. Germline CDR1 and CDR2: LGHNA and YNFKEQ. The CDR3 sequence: CASSQDLTGSGETQYF. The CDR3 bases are TGTGCCAGCAGCCAAGATCTGACAGGGTCGGGGGAGACCCAGTACTTC.

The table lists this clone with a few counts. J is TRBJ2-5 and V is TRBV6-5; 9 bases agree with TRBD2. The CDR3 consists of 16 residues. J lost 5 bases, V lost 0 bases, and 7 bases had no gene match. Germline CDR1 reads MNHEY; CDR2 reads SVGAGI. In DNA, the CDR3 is TGTGCCAGCAGTTACTCCGGTAGCGGGAGCGGGGAGACCCAGTACTTC. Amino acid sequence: CASSYSGSGSGETQYF.

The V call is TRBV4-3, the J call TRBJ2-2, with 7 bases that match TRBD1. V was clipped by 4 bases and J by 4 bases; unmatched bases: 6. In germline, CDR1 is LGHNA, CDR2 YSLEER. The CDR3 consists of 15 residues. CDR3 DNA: TGCGCCAGCAGCCTGGGGGCAGGGGGCACCGGGGAGCTGTTTTTT. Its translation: CASSLGAGGTGELFF.

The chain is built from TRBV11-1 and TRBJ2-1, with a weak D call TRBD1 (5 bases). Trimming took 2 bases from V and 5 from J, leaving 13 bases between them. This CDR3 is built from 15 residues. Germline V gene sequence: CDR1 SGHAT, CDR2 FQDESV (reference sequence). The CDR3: CASSLTGEVHNEQFF. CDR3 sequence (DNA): TGTGCCAGCAGCTTAACAGGAGAAGTCCACAATGAGCAGTTCTTC.